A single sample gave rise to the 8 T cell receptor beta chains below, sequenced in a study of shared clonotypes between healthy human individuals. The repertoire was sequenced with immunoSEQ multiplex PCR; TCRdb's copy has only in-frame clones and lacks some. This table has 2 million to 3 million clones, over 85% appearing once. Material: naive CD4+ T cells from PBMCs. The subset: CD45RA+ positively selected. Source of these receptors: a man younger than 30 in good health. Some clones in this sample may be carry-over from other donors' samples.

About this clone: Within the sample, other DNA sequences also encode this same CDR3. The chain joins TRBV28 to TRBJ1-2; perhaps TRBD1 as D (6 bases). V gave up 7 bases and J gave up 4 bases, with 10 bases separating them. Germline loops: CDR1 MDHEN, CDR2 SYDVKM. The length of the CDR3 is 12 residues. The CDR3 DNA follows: TGTGCCAGCACCTCAGGGGTCTATGGCTACACCTTC. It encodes CASTSGVYGYTF.

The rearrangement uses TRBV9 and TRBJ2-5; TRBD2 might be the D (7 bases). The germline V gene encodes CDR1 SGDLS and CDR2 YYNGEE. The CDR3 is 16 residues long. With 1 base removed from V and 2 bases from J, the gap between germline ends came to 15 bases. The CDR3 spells CASSVPQGGGQETQYF. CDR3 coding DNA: TGTGCCAGCAGCGTACCCCAAGGGGGGGGGCAAGAGACCCAGTACTTC.

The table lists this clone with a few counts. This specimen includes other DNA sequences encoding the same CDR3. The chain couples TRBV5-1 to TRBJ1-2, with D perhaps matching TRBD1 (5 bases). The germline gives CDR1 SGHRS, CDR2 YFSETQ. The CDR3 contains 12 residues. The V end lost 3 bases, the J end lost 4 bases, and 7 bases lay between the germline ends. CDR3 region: CASSSDTYGYTF. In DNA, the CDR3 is TGCGCCAGCAGCTCGGACACCTATGGCTACACCTTC.

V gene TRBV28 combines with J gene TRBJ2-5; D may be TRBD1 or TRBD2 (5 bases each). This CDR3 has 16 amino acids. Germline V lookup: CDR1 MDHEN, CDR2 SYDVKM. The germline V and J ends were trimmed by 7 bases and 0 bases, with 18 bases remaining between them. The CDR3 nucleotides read TGTGCCAGCAACCCAGTCCACGGGACCCACCAAGAGACCCAGTACTTC. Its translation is CASNPVHGTHQETQYF.

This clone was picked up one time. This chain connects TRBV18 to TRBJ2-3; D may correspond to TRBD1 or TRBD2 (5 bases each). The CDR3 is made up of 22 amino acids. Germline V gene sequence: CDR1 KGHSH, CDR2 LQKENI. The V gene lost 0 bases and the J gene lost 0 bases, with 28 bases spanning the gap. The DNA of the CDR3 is TGTGCCAGCTCACCACCGATGTCTAGGTACGGGGCCCCCCGGCTTAGCACAGATACGCAGTATTTT. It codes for CASSPPMSRYGAPRLSTDTQYF.

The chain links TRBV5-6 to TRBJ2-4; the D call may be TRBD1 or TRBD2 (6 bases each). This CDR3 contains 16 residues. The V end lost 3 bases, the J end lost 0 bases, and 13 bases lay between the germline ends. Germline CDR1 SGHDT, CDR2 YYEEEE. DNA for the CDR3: TGTGCCAGCAGCTCGAGGGGGGTGAGAGCCAAAAACATTCAGTACTTC. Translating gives CASSSRGVRAKNIQYF.

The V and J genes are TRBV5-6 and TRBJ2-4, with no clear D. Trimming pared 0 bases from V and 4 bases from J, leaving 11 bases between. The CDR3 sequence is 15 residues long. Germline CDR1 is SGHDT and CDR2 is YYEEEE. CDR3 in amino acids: CASSLEAGLKNIQYF. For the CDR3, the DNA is TGTGCCAGCAGCTTGGAGGCCGGTCTTAAAAACATTCAGTACTTC.

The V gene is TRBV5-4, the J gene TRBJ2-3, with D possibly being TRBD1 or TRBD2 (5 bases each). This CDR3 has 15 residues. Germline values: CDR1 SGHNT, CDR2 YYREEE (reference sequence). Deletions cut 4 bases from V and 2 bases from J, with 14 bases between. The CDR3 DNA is TGTGCCAGCAGCCCCCCCGGGACCATCACAGATACGCAGTATTTT. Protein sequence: CASSPPGTITDTQYF.